This record covers a single TCR beta chain. Method: immunoSEQ multiplex PCR; TCRdb's copy keeps in-frame clones and lacks some. The table records about 190,000 clones, about 93% of them present only once. This entry belongs to a study of blood T cell repertoires in COVID-19. V trimming: 6 bases; J trimming: 5 bases; junction bases outside the gene matches: 2. This CDR3 is built from 12 residues. The germline gives CDR1 MDHEN, CDR2 SYDVKM. The sequence was obtained from a middle-aged man with acute or convalescent COVID-19. The sequenced sample was peripheral blood. This sequence joins TRBV28 and TRBJ1-2; TRBD1 matches 8 bases. This CDR3 is CASRDRVYGYTF. CDR3 sequence (DNA): TGTGCCAGCAGGGACAGGGTGTATGGCTACACCTTC.